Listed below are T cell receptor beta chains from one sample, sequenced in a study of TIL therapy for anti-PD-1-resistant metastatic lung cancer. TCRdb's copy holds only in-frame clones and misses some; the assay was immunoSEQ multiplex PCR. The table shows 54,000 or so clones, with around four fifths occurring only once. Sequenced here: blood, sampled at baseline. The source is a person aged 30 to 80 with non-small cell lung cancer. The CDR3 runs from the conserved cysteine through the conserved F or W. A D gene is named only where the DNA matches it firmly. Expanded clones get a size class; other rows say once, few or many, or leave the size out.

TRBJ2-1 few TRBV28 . CASGAYNEQFF TGTGCCAGCGGGGCCTACAATGAGCAGTTCTTC
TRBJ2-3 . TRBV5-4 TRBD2 CASSLSGGGGPQYTQYF TGTGCCAGCAGCTTGTCCGGGGGGGGAGGGCCGCAGTATACGCAGTATTTT
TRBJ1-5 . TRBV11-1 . CASSLAPRFSQPQHF TGTGCCAGCAGCTTAGCCCCAAGGTTTAGTCAGCCCCAGCATTTT
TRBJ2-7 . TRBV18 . CASSPGQTPYEQYF TGTGCCAGCTCGCCTGGACAGACACCCTACGAGCAGTACTTC
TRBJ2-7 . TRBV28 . CASSFVGDSYEQYF TGTGCCAGCAGTTTCGTTGGGGACTCCTACGAGCAGTACTTC
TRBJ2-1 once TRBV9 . CASSVERLGGTYNEQFF TGTGCCAGCAGCGTAGAACGTCTCGGAGGCACCTACAATGAGCAGTTCTTC
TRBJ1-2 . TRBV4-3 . CASSQERRANYGYTF TGCGCCAGCAGCCAAGAAAGGCGGGCTAACTATGGCTACACCTTC
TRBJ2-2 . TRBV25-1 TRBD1 CASSTMIGTGKNTGELFF TGTGCCAGCAGTACGATGATCGGGACAGGGAAGAACACCGGGGAGCTGTTTTTT
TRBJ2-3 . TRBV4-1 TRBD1 CASSQGDRVGATDTQYF TGCGCCAGCAGCCAAGGAGACAGGGTCGGGGCCACAGATACGCAGTATTTT
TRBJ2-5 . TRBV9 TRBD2 CASSPRPPGLAGAGRETQYF TGTGCCAGCAGCCCCCGCCCCCCGGGACTAGCGGGGGCCGGGAGGGAGACCCAGTACTTC
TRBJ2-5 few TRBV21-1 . CASSASPGPRETQYF TGTGCCAGCAGCGCCTCACCGGGGCCCAGGGAGACCCAGTACTTC
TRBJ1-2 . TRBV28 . CASSLPSAANGFSYGYTF TGTGCCAGCAGTTTACCGTCGGCCGCTAACGGGTTTAGCTATGGCTACACCTTC
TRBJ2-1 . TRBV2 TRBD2 CASSASGYARSYNEQFF TGTGCCAGCAGTGCTAGCGGGTATGCTCGCTCCTACAATGAGCAGTTCTTC
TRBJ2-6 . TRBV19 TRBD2 CASSTLAGGGANVLTF TGTGCCAGTAGTACACTAGCGGGGGGTGGGGCCAACGTCCTGACTTTC
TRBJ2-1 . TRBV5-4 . CASSLQGWANNEQFF TGTGCCAGCAGCCTACAGGGATGGGCTAACAATGAGCAGTTCTTC
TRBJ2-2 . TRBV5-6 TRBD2 CASSSYHSGTQAGELFF TGTGCCAGCAGCTCGTACCATAGCGGGACCCAGGCCGGGGAGCTGTTTTTT
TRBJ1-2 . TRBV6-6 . CASSYVPGFGYTF TGTGCCAGCAGTTACGTGCCAGGGTTCGGCTACACCTTC
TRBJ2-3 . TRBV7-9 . CASSLDGTLRDTQYF TGTGCCAGCAGCTTAGACGGGACATTGAGAGATACGCAGTATTTT
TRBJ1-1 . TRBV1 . CTSGRTSPTAEAFF TGCACCAGCGGACGGACGAGTCCGACCGCTGAAGCTTTCTTT
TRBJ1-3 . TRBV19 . CASSIRPGPSGNTIYF TGTGCCAGTAGTATCCGACCGGGACCCTCTGGAAACACCATATATTTT
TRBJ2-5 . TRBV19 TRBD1 CASSEGALQETQYF TGTGCCAGTAGTGAGGGGGCGCTCCAAGAGACCCAGTACTTC